The rows below give T cell receptor beta chains drawn from one sample of a study of vaccination effects on CD4 cells after COVID-19. Here immunoSEQ multiplex PCR was the method, and the copy in TCRdb shows in-frame clones only, minus some. The sample consists of about 70,000 clones, over 60% of them appearing once. Their antigen targets remain unknown. Sequencing was performed on CD4+ T cells from PBMCs cultured without peptide, taken before COVID-19 vaccination. Receptors were obtained from a human donor who received a COVID-19 vaccine. Both conserved end residues are part of each CDR3. The D gene is left open where the match is weak. A row's size may be missing; if present it is once, few, many or a size class.

V	D	J	size	CDR3	DNA
TRBV29-1	-	TRBJ1-1	-	CSVETSLNTEAFF	TGCAGCGTTGAGACCAGCCTCAACACTGAAGCTTTCTTT
TRBV15	-	TRBJ2-4	-	CATSRAGLSIQYF	TGTGCCACCAGCAGAGCCGGGCTAAGCATTCAGTACTTC
TRBV7-3	TRBD1	TRBJ2-5	-	CASSSRGQGETQYF	TGTGCCAGCAGCTCGAGGGGGCAGGGAGAGACCCAGTACTTC
TRBV5-5	-	TRBJ2-2	-	CASSLGGAGELFF	TGTGCCAGCAGCTTGGGGGGGGCCGGGGAGCTGTTTTTT
TRBV3-1/TRBV3-2	TRBD2	TRBJ2-6	-	CASSQDPRGGLSGANVLTF	TGTGCCAGCAGCCAAGATCCTCGGGGGGGCCTCTCTGGGGCCAACGTCCTGACTTTC
TRBV6-1	-	TRBJ2-2	few	CASSEGTGELFF	TGTGCCAGCAGTGAAGGCACCGGGGAGCTGTTTTTT
TRBV10-1	TRBD1	TRBJ1-6	-	CASITPGQEIPPRSPLHF	TGCGCCAGCATCACGCCGGGACAGGAGATTCCACCGCGGTCACCCCTCCACTTT
TRBV5-1	-	TRBJ2-4	-	CASSLDGKNIQYF	TGCGCCAGCAGCTTGGACGGCAAAAACATTCAGTACTTC
TRBV2	TRBD2	TRBJ2-2	-	CASSVSGGTNTGELFF	TGTGCCAGCAGCGTTAGCGGGGGGACTAACACCGGGGAGCTGTTTTTT
TRBV6-2/TRBV6-3	-	TRBJ2-5	-	CASSYPRPPTQETQYF	TGTGCCAGCAGTTATCCCCGCCCGCCAACCCAAGAGACCCAGTACTTC
TRBV18	-	TRBJ2-5	once	CASSLTGLETQYF	TGTGCCAGCTCACTTACAGGGTTGGAGACCCAGTACTTC
TRBV5-4	TRBD1	TRBJ2-2	-	CASSAVQGKGTGELFF	TGTGCCAGCAGCGCGGTACAGGGGAAGGGCACCGGGGAGCTGTTTTTT
TRBV2	TRBD2	TRBJ2-5	-	CASRYGRVGETQYF	TGTGCCAGCAGATACGGGAGGGTCGGCGAGACCCAGTACTTC
TRBV5-4	TRBD1	TRBJ2-1	-	CASIPGQGFNEQFF	TGTGCCAGCATTCCGGGACAGGGGTTTAATGAGCAGTTCTTC
TRBV30	-	TRBJ1-5	few	CAWSHGLDSNQPQHF	TGTGCCTGGAGCCACGGGCTCGATAGCAATCAGCCCCAGCATTTT
TRBV6-5	-	TRBJ2-3	-	CASSYRGAADTQYF	TGTGCCAGCAGTTACCGGGGGGCAGCAGATACGCAGTATTTT
TRBV4-2	-	TRBJ2-2	-	CASSQTGMDGELFF	TGTGCCAGCAGCCAGACAGGAATGGACGGGGAGCTGTTTTTT
TRBV11-3	-	TRBJ2-2	-	CASSLNTGELFF	TGTGCCAGCAGCTTAAACACCGGGGAGCTGTTTTTT
TRBV6-5	TRBD1	TRBJ1-5	-	CASQTGRYQPQHF	TGTGCCAGTCAGACAGGGCGATATCAGCCCCAGCATTTT
TRBV18	TRBD1	TRBJ1-1	-	CASSRNAGTADNTEAFF	TGTGCCAGCTCACGCAACGCGGGGACAGCCGATAACACTGAAGCTTTCTTT
TRBV28	-	TRBJ1-5	-	CASSRAGISNQPQHF	TGTGCCAGCAGTCGGGCCGGGATTAGCAATCAGCCCCAGCATTTT
TRBV5-1	TRBD2	TRBJ2-5	-	CASSGGGLAGGAQETQYF	TGCGCCAGCAGCGGTGGGGGACTAGCGGGGGGAGCTCAAGAGACCCAGTACTTC
TRBV19	TRBD2	TRBJ2-3	-	CASSEGLAGGKLTDTQYF	TGTGCCAGTAGTGAGGGACTAGCGGGGGGGAAGTTGACAGATACGCAGTATTTT
TRBV3-1/TRBV3-2	TRBD1	TRBJ2-1	-	CASSQTGTGGHNEQFF	TGTGCCAGCAGCCAAACCGGGACAGGGGGTCACAATGAGCAGTTCTTC
TRBV2	-	TRBJ2-5	-	CASSEDTGRTQYF	TGTGCCAGCAGTGAAGATACAGGGCGGACCCAGTACTTC
TRBV5-1	-	TRBJ2-1	-	CASSFRYGVNEQFF	TGCGCCAGCAGCTTCCGGTATGGGGTCAATGAGCAGTTCTTC
TRBV5-8	-	TRBJ2-1	-	CASPLGAFNPGVNEQFF	TGTGCCAGCCCCCTGGGGGCATTCAACCCAGGGGTCAATGAGCAGTTCTTC
TRBV6-5	TRBD1	TRBJ2-1	-	CASSSTGGFNEQFF	TGTGCCAGCAGTTCGACAGGGGGGTTCAATGAGCAGTTCTTC
TRBV4-3	-	TRBJ1-1	once	CASSRTGFTEAFF	TGCGCCAGCAGCCGGACGGGGTTCACTGAAGCTTTCTTT
TRBV7-9	TRBD1	TRBJ1-6	few	CASRPGTGGSPLHF	TGTGCCAGCAGACCGGGGACAGGGGGCTCACCCCTCCACTTT
TRBV19	TRBD1	TRBJ2-5	few	CASKPPGGIETQYF	TGTGCCAGTAAGCCCCCAGGGGGCATTGAGACCCAGTACTTC
TRBV28	-	TRBJ2-3	-	CASSLWGQRDTQYF	TGTGCCAGCAGTTTATGGGGGCAGAGGGACACGCAGTATTTT